This T cell receptor (beta chain) was obtained from a study of CD8+ T cells in alopecia areata. Study overall: It was oral tofacitinib, at 5 to 10 mg twice daily, that treated patients received. Study outcomes and limitations: Uncertain still, given a single nonresponder, is whether baseline CD8+ expansion links to response. When scalp samples are sequenced, resident alphabeta T cells of normal skin are also captured.

Reverse transcription of extracted RNA yielded cDNA, which provided the sequencing template. Some clones are missing from TCRdb's copy, which holds only in-frame ones; the method was immunoSEQ multiplex PCR. The table shows roughly 210,000 clones, with around 43% occurring only once. The sample's treatment: oral pan-JAK inhibitor, 5-10 mg twice daily. To note about this clone: Its antigen is not identified.

V lost 0 bases, J lost 1 base, and 7 bases lay in between. The CDR3 is 15 residues long. From germline, CDR1 is SGDLS and CDR2 YYNGEE. The specimen was CD4+ T cells sorted from blood, collected at roughly week 36, from a patient treated with tofacitinib. This chain connects TRBV9 to TRBJ2-2; weak D call: TRBD2 (6 bases). This TCR came from a human donor with alopecia areata. The CDR3 coding sequence is TGTGCCAGCAGCGTAGTGGAGGGGAACACCGGGGAGCTGTTTTTT. The encoded protein is CASSVVEGNTGELFF.